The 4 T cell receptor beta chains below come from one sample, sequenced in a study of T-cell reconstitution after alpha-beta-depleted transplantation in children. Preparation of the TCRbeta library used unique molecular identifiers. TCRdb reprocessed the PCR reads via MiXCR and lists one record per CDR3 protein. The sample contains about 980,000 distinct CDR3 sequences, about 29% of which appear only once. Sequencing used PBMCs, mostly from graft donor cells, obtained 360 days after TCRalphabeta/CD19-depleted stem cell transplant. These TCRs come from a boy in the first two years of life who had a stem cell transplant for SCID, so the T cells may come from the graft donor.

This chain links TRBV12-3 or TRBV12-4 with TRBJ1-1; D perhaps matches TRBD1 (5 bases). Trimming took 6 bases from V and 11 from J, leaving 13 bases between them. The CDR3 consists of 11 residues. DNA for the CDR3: TGTGCCAGCAGCGAGAGGGGTGCCGCTTTCTTT. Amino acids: CASSERGAAFF.

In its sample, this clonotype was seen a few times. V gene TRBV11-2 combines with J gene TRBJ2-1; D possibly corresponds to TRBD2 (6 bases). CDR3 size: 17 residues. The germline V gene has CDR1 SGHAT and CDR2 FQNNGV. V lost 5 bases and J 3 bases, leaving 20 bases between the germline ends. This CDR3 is CASSQPREAGYYNEQFF. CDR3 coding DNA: TGTGCCAGCAGCCAGCCTAGAGAGGCGGGGTACTACAATGAGCAGTTCTTC.

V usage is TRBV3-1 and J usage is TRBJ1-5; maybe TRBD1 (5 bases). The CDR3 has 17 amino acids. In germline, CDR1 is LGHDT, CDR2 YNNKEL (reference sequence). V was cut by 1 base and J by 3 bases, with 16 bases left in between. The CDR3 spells CASSQGGVGRLNQPQHF. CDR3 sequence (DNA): TGTGCCAGCAGCCAAGGGGGGGTAGGCCGGCTCAATCAGCCCCAGCATTTT.

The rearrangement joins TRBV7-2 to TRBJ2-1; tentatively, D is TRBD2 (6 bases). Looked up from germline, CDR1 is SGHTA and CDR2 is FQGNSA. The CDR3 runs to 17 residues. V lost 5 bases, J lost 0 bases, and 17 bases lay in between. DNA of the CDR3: TGTGCCAGCAGCCCGCAAGTTGCGGGGCCCTCCTACAATGAGCAGTTCTTC. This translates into CASSPQVAGPSYNEQFF.